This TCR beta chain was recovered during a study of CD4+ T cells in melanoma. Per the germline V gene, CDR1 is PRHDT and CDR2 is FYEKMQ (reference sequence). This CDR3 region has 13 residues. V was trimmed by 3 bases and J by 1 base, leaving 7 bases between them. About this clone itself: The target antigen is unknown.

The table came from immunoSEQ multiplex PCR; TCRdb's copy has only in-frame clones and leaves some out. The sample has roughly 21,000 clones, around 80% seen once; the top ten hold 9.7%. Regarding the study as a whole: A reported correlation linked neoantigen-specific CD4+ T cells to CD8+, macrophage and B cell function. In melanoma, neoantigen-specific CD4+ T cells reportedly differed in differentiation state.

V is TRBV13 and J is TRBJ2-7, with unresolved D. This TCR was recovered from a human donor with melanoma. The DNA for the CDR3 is TGTGCCAGCAGCTTTAGAAGGTCCTACGAGCAGTACTTC. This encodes CASSFRRSYEQYF.